This T cell receptor beta chain appears in the sequencing data of a study of blood T cell repertoires in COVID-19. Study-level information: In each case, the material was cDNA or gDNA derived from T cells, B-cell-depleted T cells, or PBMCs.

Germline CDR1 is SGHAT and CDR2 is FQNNGV. The ends lost 1 base at V and 9 bases at J; junction bases unmatched: 14. The length of the CDR3 is 16 residues. Original methodology: Amplification with reference gene primers provided the estimates of nucleated cell counts. Profiled with immunoSEQ multiplex PCR; TCRdb holds only in-frame clones, not every one. Clone size and V and J calls were adopted from that table, with D and trimming inferred from the DNA. The table records 400,000 or so clones, 75% to 90% of them present only once. The material sequenced was peripheral blood. The clonotype comes from a woman aged 40-49 years with COVID-19, enrolled during active disease. V usage is TRBV11-2 and J usage is TRBJ2-7, with TRBD2 matching 8 bases. The DNA of the CDR3 is TGTGCCAGCAGCTTAGCGGGGGGGGGCCCCAGAGGGAGGCAGTACTTC. Translating it yields CASSLAGGGPRGRQYF.